This TCR beta chain was found in a study of T-cell memory formation after mild COVID-19. General observations from the study: Clones shrinking from day 15 to 85 showed even CD4/CD8 mixes; later expanders tilted CD4+.

This clonotype has more than one count but fewer than ten. Its specificity is unknown. Barcoded TCR alpha and TCR beta cDNA libraries with UMIs came from 5'RACE using constant-segment primers. TCRdb re-analysed the 5' RACE reads in MiXCR, keeping a single row per CDR3 protein. In the table there are around 250,000 distinct CDR3 sequences, 15% of which are singletons. The germline CDR1 and CDR2 sequences are LGHNT and FRNRAP. Trimming took off 9 bases at V and 5 bases at J, with 18 bases between the two ends. The CDR3 covers 14 residues. Sequenced sample: PBMCs or a T cell subset sorted from them (not recorded which). The receptor was derived from an adult woman who had mild COVID-19 (a few samples of this study predate the infection). Cell type and time point are not known. The rearrangement joins TRBV12-5 to TRBJ2-3, with a weak D call TRBD2 (6 bases). The CDR3 nucleotides read TGTGCTAGCGCCCTTAGCGGTGGCATAGATACGCAGTATTTT. The encoded protein is CASALSGGIDTQYF.